The rows below give T cell receptor beta chains drawn from one sample of a study of post-analysis software for immune sequencing data. TCRdb itself ran the PCR reads through MiXCR, one entry per CDR3 protein. The table includes 800,000 to 950,000 distinct CDR3 sequences, about 57% detected once. The material sequenced was blood. The receptors shown here come from a girl aged 5-17 years with multiple sclerosis. CDR3s include the opening cysteine and the closing phenylalanine or tryptophan. A D gene is named only where the DNA matches it firmly. Clone size is stated in some rows and not others, as once, few, many or a class when expanded.

D: .
V: TRBV5-1
length: 16
J: TRBJ2-7
size: .
DNA: TGCGCCAGCAGCCCAAGACAGGGACTTACCTCCTACGAGCAGTACTTC
CDR3: CASSPRQGLTSYEQYF

D: .
V: TRBV7-3
length: 14
J: TRBJ2-1
size: .
DNA: TGTGCCAGCAGTCCGCTCGCCGTCCCCGATGAGCAGTTCTTC
CDR3: CASSPLAVPDEQFF

D: .
V: TRBV20-1
length: 13
J: TRBJ2-5
size: .
DNA: TGCAGTGCTAGAGAGAGGTTGCAAGAGACCCAGTACTTC
CDR3: CSARERLQETQYF

D: TRBD2
V: TRBV20-1
length: 13
J: TRBJ2-3
size: .
DNA: TGCAGTGCTACACTAGCGGGGAGATACTCAAAGTATTTT
CDR3: CSATLAGRYSKYF

D: TRBD1
V: TRBV7-6
length: 18
J: TRBJ2-3
size: .
DNA: TGTGCCAGCAGCTTACCCGGACCGGGACAGGATATCACAGATACGCAGTATTTT
CDR3: CASSLPGPGQDITDTQYF

D: .
V: TRBV29-1
length: 11
J: TRBJ2-1
size: .
DNA: TGCAGCGTTGCAGGAACCAATGAGCAGTTCTTC
CDR3: CSVAGTNEQFF

D: .
V: TRBV5-5
length: 13
J: TRBJ2-4
size: .
DNA: TGTGCCAGCAGCTTGGACGCGGGGAACATTCAGTACTTC
CDR3: CASSLDAGNIQYF

D: .
V: TRBV7-2
length: 16
J: TRBJ2-1
size: .
DNA: TGTGCCAGCAGCCTAGAGGGCAGAACTATCTACAATGAGCAGTTCTTC
CDR3: CASSLEGRTIYNEQFF

D: .
V: TRBV12-5
length: 17
J: TRBJ2-5
size: .
DNA: TGTGCTAGTGCCAACGTCGTCTGGCAGGCGGACGCAGAGACCCAGTACTTC
CDR3: CASANVVWQADAETQYF

D: .
V: TRBV7-3
length: 17
J: TRBJ2-1
size: .
DNA: TGTGCCAGCAGCTTATCAGGAAAACGGGGAAGCTACAATGAGCAGTTTTTC
CDR3: CASSLSGKRGSYNEQFF

D: .
V: TRBV15
length: 12
J: TRBJ1-2
size: .
DNA: TGTGCCACCAGCAGAGATTACTATGGCTACACCTTC
CDR3: CATSRDYYGYTF

D: .
V: TRBV5-1
length: 14
J: TRBJ2-3
size: .
DNA: TGCGCCAGCAGCTCCCCAGGGGGGGCGGATACGCAGTATTTT
CDR3: CASSSPGGADTQYF

D: TRBD1
V: TRBV5-1
length: 15
J: TRBJ2-2
size: few
DNA: TGCGCCAGCAGCCAGGGACAGCTTAACACCGGGGAGCTGTTTTTT
CDR3: CASSQGQLNTGELFF

D: .
V: TRBV5-1
length: 15
J: TRBJ1-6
size: .
DNA: TGCGCCAGCAGCTTGGCCGTGAACAGGGTTTCACCCCTCCACTTT
CDR3: CASSLAVNRVSPLHF

D: .
V: TRBV6-5
length: 15
J: TRBJ2-3
size: .
DNA: TGTGCCAGCAGACGGGACCACACTAGCACAGATACGCAGTATTTT
CDR3: CASRRDHTSTDTQYF

D: .
V: TRBV5-1
length: 15
J: TRBJ1-2
size: few
DNA: TGCGCCAGCAGCTCACCCGATAGAGGAAGTGAGGGCTACACCTTC
CDR3: CASSSPDRGSEGYTF

D: TRBD2
V: TRBV20-1
length: 13
J: TRBJ2-1
size: .
DNA: TGCAGTGTATGGCTAGCGGGCGTGTATGAGCAGTTCTTC
CDR3: CSVWLAGVYEQFF

D: TRBD2
V: TRBV5-1
length: 16
J: TRBJ2-1
size: .
DNA: TGCGCCAGCAGCTTACTACTAGCGGGAGGCGGCAATGAGCAGTTCTTC
CDR3: CASSLLLAGGGNEQFF

D: TRBD2
V: TRBV5-5
length: 18
J: TRBJ2-1
size: .
DNA: TGTGCCAGCAGCTTGTATAGCGGAGGGCCCGGACTAGACAATGAGCAGTTCTTC
CDR3: CASSLYSGGPGLDNEQFF

D: TRBD2
V: TRBV18
length: 17
J: TRBJ2-3
size: once
DNA: TGTGCCAGCTCACCCTATAGCGGGGGGAGGTCGACAGATACGCAGTATTTT
CDR3: CASSPYSGGRSTDTQYF

D: .
V: TRBV6-5
length: 15
J: TRBJ2-2
size: .
DNA: TGTGCCAGCCTCGGTAGTCCGCCCAACACCGGGGAGCTGTTTTTT
CDR3: CASLGSPPNTGELFF

D: .
V: TRBV11-2
length: 16
J: TRBJ2-1
size: .
DNA: TGTGCCAGCAGCGAGAACGGACACCCTGGGGTGAATGAGCAGTTCTTC
CDR3: CASSENGHPGVNEQFF